This is a list of T cell receptor beta chains from one sample in a study of Graves' ophthalmopathy and Graves' hyperthyroidism. TCRdb used MiXCR to reprocess the multiplex PCR reads, holding one entry per CDR3 protein. The sample records about 220,000 distinct CDR3 sequences, approximately 21% being singletons. The material sequenced was peripheral blood. These receptors originate from a woman in her forties or fifties with Graves' ophthalmopathy. The CDR3 runs from the conserved cysteine through the conserved F or W. Clone size is not always given. Where it is, it says once, few, many or a class for expanded clones.

V gene: TRBV20-1
CDR3 length: 16
clone size: many
CDR3 protein: CSARVRFRGLDYGYTF

V gene: TRBV28
CDR3 length: 11
clone size: few
CDR3 protein: CASKINYEQYF

V gene: TRBV6-1
CDR3 length: 13
clone size: many
CDR3 protein: CASRDRVWGSAFF

V gene: TRBV29-1
CDR3 length: 12
clone size: many
CDR3 protein: CSVGGSQETQYF

V gene: TRBV6-5
CDR3 length: 16
clone size: NA
CDR3 protein: CASSYPTTPGVGELFF

V gene: TRBV5-1
CDR3 length: 15
clone size: NA
CDR3 protein: CASSLEAGGGKTQYF

V gene: TRBV6-1
CDR3 length: 15
clone size: many
CDR3 protein: CASSQTLHSNQPQHF

V gene: TRBV19
CDR3 length: 14
clone size: few
CDR3 protein: CASTSRGGANVLTF

V gene: TRBV6-1
CDR3 length: 14
clone size: many
CDR3 protein: CASSEGGPYYEQYF

V gene: TRBV12-3/TRBV12-4
CDR3 length: 17
clone size: NA
CDR3 protein: CASSLLGSRQLEETQYF

V gene: TRBV9
CDR3 length: 13
clone size: NA
CDR3 protein: CASSVDGGGGAFF

V gene: TRBV3-1
CDR3 length: 14
clone size: few
CDR3 protein: CASSRTESTDTQYF

V gene: TRBV6-1
CDR3 length: 12
clone size: NA
CDR3 protein: CAISESTYEQYF

V gene: TRBV12-3/TRBV12-4
CDR3 length: 14
clone size: NA
CDR3 protein: CASSKTPYQETQYF

V gene: TRBV7-7
CDR3 length: 15
clone size: many
CDR3 protein: CASSLGDRNQETQYF

V gene: TRBV20-1
CDR3 length: 14
clone size: many
CDR3 protein: CSAFRLVSYYEQYF

V gene: TRBV19
CDR3 length: 15
clone size: many
CDR3 protein: CASSGDRRLSYGYTF

V gene: TRBV27
CDR3 length: 14
clone size: NA
CDR3 protein: CATRGAGESGGYTF

V gene: TRBV18
CDR3 length: 17
clone size: many
CDR3 protein: CASSPGDRQSYNSPLHF

V gene: TRBV27
CDR3 length: 17
clone size: few
CDR3 protein: CASSVDRRPEPAYEQYF

V gene: TRBV28
CDR3 length: 12
clone size: many
CDR3 protein: CATLYLDLEAFF

V gene: TRBV12-3/TRBV12-4
CDR3 length: 14
clone size: NA
CDR3 protein: CASSLVGQGYEQFF

V gene: TRBV6-1
CDR3 length: 16
clone size: many
CDR3 protein: CASSDLDRGWVQPQHF

V gene: TRBV12-3/TRBV12-4
CDR3 length: 16
clone size: many
CDR3 protein: CASSPGTSGKTGELFF

V gene: TRBV20-1
CDR3 length: 14
clone size: many
CDR3 protein: CSARVGGGTGELFF

V gene: TRBV5-6
CDR3 length: 14
clone size: many
CDR3 protein: CASRQTSGWGTQYF

V gene: TRBV7-2
CDR3 length: 14
clone size: many
CDR3 protein: CASSFGGSGYEQYF

V gene: TRBV7-2
CDR3 length: 13
clone size: NA
CDR3 protein: CASNPWGGPPLHF

V gene: TRBV18
CDR3 length: 15
clone size: many
CDR3 protein: CASSPPRSTGNTIYF

V gene: TRBV9
CDR3 length: 15
clone size: many
CDR3 protein: CASSVAGFSNQPQHF

V gene: TRBV4-1
CDR3 length: 12
clone size: many
CDR3 protein: CASSQDLAGYTF

V gene: TRBV4-1
CDR3 length: 17
clone size: NA
CDR3 protein: CASSQRRGEGPPYEQYF

V gene: TRBV6-1
CDR3 length: 14
clone size: few
CDR3 protein: CASTDGAARETQYF

V gene: TRBV24-1
CDR3 length: 16
clone size: hyperexpanded
CDR3 protein: CATSDPGQGTTGELFF

V gene: TRBV24-1
CDR3 length: 13
clone size: many
CDR3 protein: CATSRDTYYGYTF

V gene: TRBV7-8
CDR3 length: 16
clone size: few
CDR3 protein: CASSPMGPAGANVLTF

V gene: TRBV12-3/TRBV12-4
CDR3 length: 16
clone size: many
CDR3 protein: CASSIRTGGVGTEAFF

V gene: TRBV9
CDR3 length: 17
clone size: few
CDR3 protein: CASSDRPGDGGDYGYTF

V gene: TRBV19
CDR3 length: 14
clone size: many
CDR3 protein: CASSMVVSNSPLHF

V gene: TRBV20-1
CDR3 length: 15
clone size: many
CDR3 protein: CSAETPGQDSYEQYF

V gene: TRBV6-5
CDR3 length: 16
clone size: many
CDR3 protein: CASSYSQREGGETQYF

V gene: TRBV5-6
CDR3 length: 14
clone size: NA
CDR3 protein: CASSPKGQQETQYF

V gene: TRBV15
CDR3 length: 15
clone size: many
CDR3 protein: CATSRDQISNQPQHF

V gene: TRBV5-4
CDR3 length: 16
clone size: NA
CDR3 protein: CASSLGDSRPRTEAFF

V gene: TRBV29-1
CDR3 length: 15
clone size: many
CDR3 protein: CSVEDTGEPNTEAFF

V gene: TRBV6-5
CDR3 length: 14
clone size: NA
CDR3 protein: CASSYRGGGTEAFF

V gene: TRBV11-2
CDR3 length: 18
clone size: NA
CDR3 protein: CASSLDSVRGPTVYEQYF

V gene: TRBV5-1
CDR3 length: 13
clone size: many
CDR3 protein: CASSFKTGVEQYF

V gene: TRBV12-3/TRBV12-4
CDR3 length: 12
clone size: many
CDR3 protein: CASSLLGTEAFF

V gene: TRBV11-2
CDR3 length: 14
clone size: many
CDR3 protein: CASSFSGSTGELFF

V gene: TRBV6-1
CDR3 length: 17
clone size: many
CDR3 protein: CASSEMRETLAKNIQYF

V gene: TRBV5-5
CDR3 length: 14
clone size: once
CDR3 protein: CASSLASLGTEAFF

V gene: TRBV30
CDR3 length: 13
clone size: NA
CDR3 protein: CAWKLILNTEACF

V gene: TRBV5-6
CDR3 length: 19
clone size: few
CDR3 protein: CASSLGEDRGASSGNTIYF

V gene: TRBV15
CDR3 length: 14
clone size: NA
CDR3 protein: CATRRTSDQETQYF

V gene: TRBV9
CDR3 length: 14
clone size: NA
CDR3 protein: CASSASGHENIQYF

V gene: TRBV5-1
CDR3 length: 14
clone size: many
CDR3 protein: CASNSMGQTGELFF